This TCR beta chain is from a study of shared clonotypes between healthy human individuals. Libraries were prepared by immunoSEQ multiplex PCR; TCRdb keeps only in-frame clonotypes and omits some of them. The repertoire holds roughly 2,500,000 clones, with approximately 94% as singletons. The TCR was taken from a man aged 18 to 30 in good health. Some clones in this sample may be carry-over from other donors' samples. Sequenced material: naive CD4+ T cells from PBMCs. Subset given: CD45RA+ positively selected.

As DNA, the CDR3 is TGCGCCAGCAGCTTGGGACAGGCCTATAACAATGAGCAGTTCTTC. The encoded protein is CASSLGQAYNNEQFF. The chain recombines TRBV5-1 with TRBJ2-1, with a possible D match to TRBD1 (6 bases). The CDR3 is made up of 15 amino acids. V lost 0 bases to trimming and J lost 5 bases, with 12 bases between them. The germline CDR1 and CDR2 sequences are SGHRS and YFSETQ.